The entry below gives a single T cell receptor beta chain sequence along with its context. No antigen is known for it. The sample originates from a study of cytomegalovirus exposure and HLA in healthy donors. The CDR3 extends over 15 amino acids. Trimming took 7 bases from V and 5 from J; bases not matched to a gene: 13. Germline V gene sequence: CDR1 SGHAT, CDR2 FQNNGV. Primers for the PCR totalled 60 Vbeta and 13 Jbeta. This table comes from immunoSEQ multiplex PCR, and its TCRdb copy is limited to in-frame clones, with some not included. The sample records roughly 100,000 clones, around three quarters being singletons. Regarding the study as a whole: Cytomegalovirus association was listed for 150 or so TCR beta chains. Most TCR beta V segments were productive about 90% or about 30% of the time in an earlier analysis. Compared with the roughly 700-donor mean, an Asian-associated ancestry cluster reportedly had fewer N-insertions, according to a later analysis. Cytomegalovirus status was reportedly diagnosed by the classifier with high sensitivity and specificity.

This sequence was found in a female donor in good health and CMV-seropositive. The V and J genes are TRBV11-2 and TRBJ1-1; 7 positions agree with TRBD1. Source material: PBMCs. CDR3 sequence (DNA): TGTGCCAGCAACCCGGGGGACAGTTACAAGACTGAAGCTTTCTTT. Translated: CASNPGDSYKTEAFF.